The 26 T cell receptor beta chains in this list originate from one sample, sequenced in a study of cytomegalovirus exposure and HLA in healthy donors. The primer mix had 60 Vbeta and 13 Jbeta primers. Measured with immunoSEQ multiplex PCR; TCRdb has only the in-frame clones, and not every one. The sample has over 150,000 clones, 80% to 85% seen once; the top ten hold around 8%. The sample consisted of PBMCs. These TCRs come from a male donor in good health and CMV-seropositive.

The rearrangement uses TRBV4-3 and TRBJ1-4; TRBD1 matches 10 bases. This CDR3 has 16 amino acids. V dropped 0 bases and J dropped 7; count of bases not matched to a gene: 5. Per the germline V gene, CDR1 is LGHNA and CDR2 is YSLEER. The CDR3, as DNA: TGCGCCAGCAGCCAAGAGGGAGGGACAGGGGTTGAAAAACTGTTTTTT. Its protein is CASSQEGGTGVEKLFF.

This chain connects TRBV19 to TRBJ2-2; 9 bases map to TRBD2. The CDR3 sequence is 15 residues long. J was trimmed by 7 bases and V by 1 base; bases with no gene match: 4. Germline V gene lookup returns CDR1 LNHDA and CDR2 SQIVND (reference sequence). CDR3 sequence: CASSIGGRAVGELFF. CDR3 sequence (DNA): TGTGCCAGTAGTATAGGCGGGAGGGCCGTCGGGGAGCTGTTTTTT.

This clone was observed a few times. The CDR3 coding sequence is TGTGCCACCAGCGTGAGCGGGGGGGCGGAGACCCAGTACTTC. Its translation: CATSVSGGAETQYF. V and J are TRBV15 and TRBJ2-5; 10 nucleotides align to TRBD2. The CDR3 is made up of 14 amino acids. Germline CDR1 LNHNV, CDR2 YYDKDF (reference sequence). Losses at the gene ends were 5 bases for V and 5 bases for J; bases not matched to a gene: 5.

The chain couples TRBV2 to TRBJ2-7; tentative D call: TRBD2 (5 bases). The CDR3 has 14 residues. Looked up from germline, CDR1 is SNHLY and CDR2 is FYNNEI. V was cut by 2 bases and J by 4 bases, with 12 bases left in between. CDR3 sequence reads: CASSEYGVRYEQYF. As DNA, the CDR3 is TGTGCCAGCAGTGAATACGGGGTAAGGTACGAGCAGTACTTC. Full variable domain (missing parts from reference TRBV2 and TRBJ2-7): EPEVTQTPSHQVTQMGQEVILRCVPISNHLYFYWYRQILGQKVEFLVSFYNNEISEKSEIFDDQFSVERPDGSNFTLKIRSTKLEDSAMYFCASSEYGVRYEQYFGPGTRLTVT.

The rearrangement links TRBV7-9 to TRBJ2-7; D not resolved. This CDR3 is 12 amino acids long. Germline CDR1 SEHNR, CDR2 FQNEAQ (reference sequence). V dropped 2 bases and J dropped 2 bases, with 4 bases sitting between them. The CDR3 DNA follows: TGTGCCAGCAGCTTACCGGCCTACGAGCAGTACTTC. Its translation is CASSLPAYEQYF.

V is TRBV14 and J is TRBJ2-2; D is ambiguous. V was cut by 1 base and J by 5 bases, with 11 bases left in between. The CDR3 is 15 residues long. Germline V gene data show CDR1 as SGHDN and CDR2 as FVKESK. CDR3 sequence: CASSQGLLVTGELFF. The CDR3 coding sequence is TGTGCCAGCAGCCAAGGACTTCTTGTAACCGGGGAGCTGTTTTTT.

V gene TRBV10-1 combines with J gene TRBJ2-7, with D tentatively TRBD2 (6 bases). Trimming removed 5 bases from V and 0 bases from J, with 11 bases in between. This CDR3 has 14 residues. Germline V gene data show CDR1 as WNHNN and CDR2 as SYGVQD (reference sequence). The CDR3 here is CASSIGEVSYEQYF. DNA of the CDR3: TGCGCCAGCAGTATTGGGGAGGTCTCCTACGAGCAGTACTTC.

This clone came up once. This sequence joins TRBV30 and TRBJ2-1; 9 nucleotides match TRBD1. The length of the CDR3 is 15 residues. The germline V gene encodes CDR1 GTSNPN and CDR2 SVGIG (reference sequence). Trimming cost V 5 bases and J 2 bases; bases outside gene matches: 7. The CDR3 sequence: CAWGNRGLPYNEQFF. Here the CDR3 DNA reads TGTGCCTGGGGAAACAGGGGGCTACCCTACAATGAGCAGTTCTTC.

The V and J genes are TRBV30 and TRBJ1-2; weak D call: TRBD1 (6 bases). The V end was cut by 2 bases, the J end by 4 bases, with 11 bases between. The CDR3 sequence is 13 residues long. The germline CDR1 and CDR2 sequences are GTSNPN and SVGIG (reference sequence). The CDR3 DNA follows: TGTGCCTGGAGTTCTGGACAGCGCTATGGCTACACCTTC. Amino acids: CAWSSGQRYGYTF.

This chain uses TRBV6-5 with TRBJ2-5, with TRBD1 matching over 7 bases. The J call is doubtful: the DNA matches TRBJ2-7 better. The CDR3 is 11 amino acids. Germline CDR1 is MNHEY and CDR2 is SVGAGI. The CDR3 sequence: CASNRGYEQYF. The CDR3 bases are TGTGCCAGCAACAGGGGCTACGAGCAGTACTTC.

The J gene is TRBJ2-5, the V gene TRBV4-1; 8 bases line up with TRBD1. The J call may be faulty, since TRBJ2-7 better matches the DNA end. The V gene's germline CDR1 is MGHRA and CDR2 YSYEKL. The CDR3 consists of 15 residues. The CDR3 region has the DNA TGCGCCAGCAGCCAGCCGGACAGGGCCGCCTACGAGCAGTACTTC. Residues: CASSQPDRAAYEQYF.

This chain links TRBV7-9 with TRBJ2-2; weak D call: TRBD2 (6 bases). Germline loops: CDR1 SEHNR, CDR2 FQNEAQ (reference sequence). CDR3 length: 16 residues. Trimming stripped 11 bases from V and 0 bases from J, with 19 bases between. In DNA form, the CDR3 reads TGTGCCGCCGGGGGATCACGGGGCCCGAACACCGGGGAGCTGTTTTTT. The encoded protein is CAAGGSRGPNTGELFF.

The V call is TRBV5-1, the J call TRBJ2-7, with 9 bases aligning to TRBD1. The length of the CDR3 is 14 residues. Germline assignment: CDR1 SGHRS and CDR2 YFSETQ. Unmatched junction bases numbered 5, after V lost 0 bases and J lost 7 bases. The CDR3 reads CASSLEQGAGEQYF. CDR3 nucleotide sequence: TGCGCCAGCAGCTTGGAACAGGGGGCAGGGGAGCAGTACTTC.

V and J are TRBV6-1 and TRBJ1-1, with 7 bases identical to TRBD1. The CDR3 has 14 residues. Germline CDR1 reads MNHNS; CDR2 reads SASEGT. After removal of 6 bases from V and 2 bases from J, the junction contained 6 bases not matched to a gene. CDR3 sequence (DNA): TGTGCCAGCAGGTTGACAGGGCAAAACACTGAAGCTTTCTTT. Translated, it gives CASRLTGQNTEAFF.

This chain uses TRBV27 with TRBJ2-1; 7 bases line up with TRBD2. This CDR3 comprises 17 residues. V trimming: 10 bases; J trimming: 1 base; junction bases outside the gene matches: 16. Germline CDR1 and CDR2: MNHEY and SMNVEV (reference sequence). In DNA form, the CDR3 reads TGTGCCACCACACCCGGTCGGCTAGCGGCGTCCTACAATGAGCAGTTCTTC. As protein: CATTPGRLAASYNEQFF.

The V gene is TRBV28, the J gene TRBJ2-3; D possibly corresponds to TRBD2 (5 bases). This CDR3 region has 15 residues. Germline V gives CDR1 MDHEN, CDR2 SYDVKM. The V end lost 5 bases, the J end lost 3 bases, and 15 bases lay between the germline ends. The CDR3 is CASSDGLGGTDTQYF. The CDR3 region has the DNA TGTGCCAGCAGTGATGGCCTCGGCGGGACAGATACGCAGTATTTT.

V gene TRBV27 combines with J gene TRBJ1-2; 9 nucleotides line up with TRBD1. V was clipped by 4 bases and J by 5 bases; unmatched bases: 17. The CDR3 is 18 amino acids. CDR1 and CDR2 (germline): MNHEY, SMNVEV (reference sequence). Here the CDR3 reads CASSSYQTLGQGGYGYTF. CDR3 bases: TGTGCCAGCAGTTCTTACCAGACCCTGGGACAGGGAGGGTATGGCTACACCTTC.

CDR3 nucleotide sequence: TGCGCCAGCAGTGCCGACTACGAGCAGTACTTC. It translates to CASSADYEQYF. This chain uses TRBV10-2 with TRBJ2-5; D is undetermined. The J call is doubtful: the DNA matches TRBJ2-7 better. The CDR3 runs to 11 residues. The germline V gene encodes CDR1 WSHSY and CDR2 SAAADI.

V usage is TRBV4-1 and J usage is TRBJ1-2; a weak D match, TRBD1 (6 bases). The CDR3 has 13 residues. V gave up 1 base and J gave up 4 bases, with 7 bases separating them. CDR1 and CDR2 from the germline V gene are MGHRA and YSYEKL. The CDR3 reads CASSQAGVYGYTF. The CDR3 coding sequence is TGCGCCAGCAGCCAAGCAGGGGTCTATGGCTACACCTTC.

The chain uses TRBV20-1 and TRBJ2-7; tentative D call: TRBD1 (6 bases). The CDR3 consists of 11 residues. V dropped 4 bases and J dropped 5 bases, with 9 bases sitting between them. The germline CDR1 and CDR2 sequences are DFQATT and SNEGSKA (reference sequence). The CDR3 sequence: CSAMTGNEQYF. In nucleotides, the CDR3 is TGCAGTGCTATGACAGGAAACGAGCAGTACTTC.

A single count supports this clone. This chain connects TRBV7-2 to TRBJ2-5, with 11 bases that match TRBD1. CDR3 length: 17 residues. With V trimmed by 2 bases and J by 5 bases, 10 bases remained unmatched. Germline V lookup: CDR1 SGHTA, CDR2 FQGNSA. The CDR3 DNA is TGTGCCAGCAGCTTAAAAGGGACAGGGGGTTCTGGTGAGACCCAGTACTTC. Its translation is CASSLKGTGGSGETQYF.

The chain joins TRBV5-1 to TRBJ2-3, with 10 bases matching TRBD2. Trimming took 4 bases from V and 0 from J; bases not matched to a gene: 11. The CDR3 is 18 residues long. Germline V gene data show CDR1 as SGHRS and CDR2 as YFSETQ. The CDR3 loop reads CASSQLAGGTTSTDTQYF. The DNA for the CDR3 is TGCGCCAGCAGCCAATTAGCGGGGGGCACCACTAGCACAGATACGCAGTATTTT.

The chain uses TRBV28 and TRBJ1-3; no firm D call. The CDR3 extends over 16 amino acids. Germline V gene data show CDR1 as MDHEN and CDR2 as SYDVKM. The V and J ends lost 3 bases and 4 bases respectively, with 16 bases between them. The CDR3: CASSFGVNRKGNTIYF. The DNA of the CDR3 is TGTGCCAGCAGTTTCGGGGTGAATAGAAAGGGAAACACCATATATTTT.

V usage is TRBV27 and J usage is TRBJ2-3; D is perhaps TRBD1 (8 bases). Germline V lookup: CDR1 MNHEY, CDR2 SMNVEV (reference sequence). This CDR3 comprises 15 residues. The ends were cut back, 6 bases at V and 10 bases at J, with 23 bases in the middle. CDR3 sequence (DNA): TGTGCCAGCAGCCTTGGACAGGGACTATCGAATGCGCAGTATTTT. Its translation: CASSLGQGLSNAQYF.

Only one count was recorded for this clone. The V call is TRBV5-1, the J call TRBJ1-1, with 8 bases fitting TRBD1. CDR3 length: 14 residues. The trim removed 7 bases at V and 0 bases at J, leaving 5 bases unmatched. Germline CDR1 is SGHRS and CDR2 is YFSETQ. The CDR3 sequence is CASHYRGMNTEAFF. DNA for the CDR3: TGCGCCAGCCACTACAGGGGGATGAACACTGAAGCTTTCTTT.

The chain joins TRBV6-6 to TRBJ1-4, with a weak D call TRBD1 (5 bases). Trimming shortened V by 7 bases and J by 7 bases, and 16 bases separated the two germline ends. The CDR3 spans 14 residues. Per the germline V gene, CDR1 is MNHNY and CDR2 is SVGAGI (reference sequence). CDR3 region: CASTSLGEGEKLFF. CDR3 DNA: TGTGCCAGCACGTCATTGGGGGAGGGTGAAAAACTGTTTTTT.